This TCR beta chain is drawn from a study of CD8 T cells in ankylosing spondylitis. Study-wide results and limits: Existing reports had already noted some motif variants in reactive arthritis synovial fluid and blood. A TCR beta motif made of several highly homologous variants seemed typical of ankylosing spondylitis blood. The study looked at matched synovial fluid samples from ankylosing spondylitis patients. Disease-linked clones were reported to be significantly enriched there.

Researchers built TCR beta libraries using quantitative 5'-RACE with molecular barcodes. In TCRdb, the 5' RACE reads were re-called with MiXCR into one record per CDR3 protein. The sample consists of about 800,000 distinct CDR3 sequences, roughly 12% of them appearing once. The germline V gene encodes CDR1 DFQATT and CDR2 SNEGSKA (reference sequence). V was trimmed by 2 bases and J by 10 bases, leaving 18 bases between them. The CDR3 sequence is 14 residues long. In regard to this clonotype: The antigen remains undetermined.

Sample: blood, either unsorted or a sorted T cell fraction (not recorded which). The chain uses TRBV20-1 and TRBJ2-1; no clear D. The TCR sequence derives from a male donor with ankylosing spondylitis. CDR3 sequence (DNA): TGCAGTGCTAGACCTACCCTAGGACCCTTAGAGCAGTTCTTC. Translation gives CSARPTLGPLEQFF.